This T cell receptor (beta chain) was recovered during a study of blood T cells in healthy people across ages (dated by TCRdb to the mid-2010s). Broadly, across the study: In model experiments, roughly one uniquely barcoded TCR beta cDNA molecule per two T cells was captured by template switching. The study measured age-related changes in TCR beta repertoire diversity using deep sequencing normalized with unique cDNA molecular identifiers. Donors were grouped into four age groups: young (average about 15 years), middle-aged (39), aged (approximately 67) and long-lived (about 82). Donors of different ages were randomly distributed across sequencing lanes to avoid experimental bias. Two additional independent replicas of 1 million unique cDNA reads from the same blood draw were analyzed for two donors (one aged 18 to 30 and one aged 80 or older). The investigation overall reported the following: The long-lived group showed more naive CD4+ T cells, fewer expanded clones and increased TCR diversity than the aged group, suggesting age selection. A strong correlation was found between observed TCR beta diversity and the percentage of naive T cells measured by flow cytometry. As age increased, observed TCR beta diversity per million T cells dropped in a roughly linear way, and a significant reduction was already evident by age roughly 36. Estimates of total diversity based on one million sequenced T cells were regarded as lower bounds and as underestimates. The CMV infection status of donors was not known, potentially confounding age-related changes in expanded clonotypes. Bulk unsorted PBMC profiling prevented conclusive comparison of naive and antigen-experienced compartments.

The approximately 40 donors, aged about 6 to 100 years, were systemically healthy Caucasian individuals from Russia. Each donor gave 8 to 10 milliliters of peripheral blood, collected into EDTA-treated Vacutainer tubes. Ficoll-Paque density-gradient centrifugation was used to isolate PBMCs, with at least 7 million per sample. Total RNA, at least 6 micrograms per sample, was extracted from PBMCs with Trizol reagent. Naive CD45RAhigh/CD27high T cell percentages were measured by flow cytometry on a PBMC aliquot from every donor. The CDR3 contains 13 residues, cysteine and phenylalanine counted. Of all the DNA, just the CDR3 is kept, 39 bases in frame from base 1. The germline V gene encodes CDR1 LGHDT and CDR2 YNNKEL (reference sequence). Library method: 5' RACE. TCRdb names Illumina HiSeq 2500 as the instrument used. A second PCR of 7 to 11 cycles was run with a J-beta primer mix and a sample-barcoded 5' primer. A unique molecular identifier was introduced onto each TCR beta cDNA molecule by a template-switch 5' adaptor carrying 12 random nucleotides. Each sample yielded at least 2.5 million CDR3-containing paired-end reads. First-strand cDNA was synthesized from all RNA with the Mint cDNA synthesis kit, primed by a TRBC-specific oligonucleotide. All cDNA was treated with uracil-DNA glycosylase and then went through a first 18-cycle PCR with the universal primers M1SS and BC2_uni_R. The authors' analysis ran thus. For normalization, 1 million high-quality reads were randomly selected from each sample, with every read carrying a distinct molecular identifier. Instead of being binned into consensus sequences, reads with shared molecular identifiers were discarded. MiTCR, with a Q25 quality threshold and the strictest error-elimination algorithm, was used for CDR3 identification, clonotype clustering and error correction. Lower-bound total TCR beta diversity was estimated with a nonparametric unseen species model using Euler transformation. TCRdb cleaned the public reads at Q25 with fastp, built clones with MiXCR and kept in-frame beta chains. Each CDR3 protein gets just one entry, which takes the most common genes and DNA from the rows behind it. The V and J calls come from TCRdb's annotation, not from the publication. This sample holds under 1,000,000 distinct CDR3 sequences; approximately 35% were observed only once. The ten largest clones represent over 10% of the sample.

Concerning this clonotype: The target of this receptor is not known. A junction boundary mismatches the germline segment, possibly from a read error.

This receptor was identified in a man aged 18 to 29 in good health. The sample comprised blood. The sequence joins TRBV3-1 to TRBJ1-1, with 9 middle bases fitting TRBD1. The nucleotide sequence reads TGTGCCGGCAGCCGGGACAGGGACACTGAAGCTTTCTTT. Its translation reads: CAGSRDRDTEAFF.